Below are 26 T cell receptor beta chains sequenced from a single sample in a study of cytomegalovirus exposure and HLA in healthy donors. The study ran its PCR with 60 Vbeta and 13 Jbeta primers. Sequenced by immunoSEQ multiplex PCR; TCRdb stores in-frame clones only, minus some. The sample records about 110,000 clones, 76% being singletons. Sequencing was done on a sample of PBMCs. These receptors all come from a woman aged 50 to 60 in good health and CMV-seropositive.

The CDR3 spells CASTPGDGYYGYTF. The CDR3 DNA reads as TGTGCCAGCACGCCGGGGGACGGGTACTATGGCTACACCTTC. This chain joins TRBV2 and TRBJ1-2; D is possibly TRBD1 (5 bases). Per the germline V gene, CDR1 is SNHLY and CDR2 is FYNNEI. V lost 7 bases and J 3 bases, leaving 15 bases between the germline ends. This CDR3 is built from 14 residues.

The genes are TRBV7-9 and TRBJ2-5; the D gene is possibly TRBD2 (5 bases). CDR1 and CDR2 from the germline V gene are SEHNR and FQNEAQ (reference sequence). V lost 2 bases and J 2 bases, leaving 15 bases between the germline ends. The CDR3 spans 16 residues. The CDR3, as DNA: TGTGCCAGCAGCTTACCTTCATGGGAGAGACAAGAGACCCAGTACTTC. Its protein product is CASSLPSWERQETQYF. The whole variable domain, remainder taken from reference TRBV7-9 and TRBJ2-5, is DTGVSQNPRHKITKRGQNVTFRCDPISEHNRLYWYRQTLGQGPEFLTYFQNEAQLEKSRLLSDRFSAERPKGSFSTLEIQRTEQGDSAMYLCASSLPSWERQETQYFGPGTRLLVL.

V is TRBV7-2 and J is TRBJ1-5; D ambiguous. The CDR3 runs to 16 residues. The germline V gene has CDR1 SGHTA and CDR2 FQGNSA. V was clipped by 4 bases and J by 3 bases, with 16 bases between them. For the CDR3, the DNA is TGTGCCAGCAGCTGGTCCAACCTCCTAAACAATCAGCCCCAGCATTTT. Its protein is CASSWSNLLNNQPQHF.

V is TRBV19 and J is TRBJ2-1; TRBD2 matches at 9 bases. Unmatched junction bases numbered 7, after V lost 3 bases and J lost 7 bases. Germline V gene data show CDR1 as LNHDA and CDR2 as SQIVND (reference sequence). This CDR3 is built from 15 residues. The CDR3 DNA is TGTGCCAGTAGTATTAGGTCTAGCGGGATTAATGAGCAGTTCTTC. It specifies CASSIRSSGINEQFF.

The CDR3 region has the DNA TGTGCCAGCAGCCCGAGACTAGCGGGAGTCTACGAGCAGTACTTC. Protein sequence: CASSPRLAGVYEQYF. V usage is TRBV28 and J usage is TRBJ2-7; 12 bases match TRBD2. CDR1 is MDHEN, CDR2 SYDVKM, per germline. V shed 6 bases, J shed 3 bases, and the junction held 6 bases outside the gene matches. This CDR3 has 15 amino acids.

V gene TRBV7-9 combines with J gene TRBJ2-7, with D possibly matching TRBD1 (6 bases). The V end was cut by 5 bases, the J end by 0 bases, with 17 bases between. Germline CDR1 and CDR2: SEHNR and FQNEAQ (reference sequence). The CDR3 is made up of 16 amino acids. CDR3 sequence (DNA): TGTGCCAGCAGCCTAGGACGGGCAGGGGCCTCCTACGAGCAGTACTTC. Its protein is CASSLGRAGASYEQYF.

On this clone: A junction end diverges from the germline sequence, so it may reflect a read error. The V gene is TRBV4-3, the J gene TRBJ2-3; weak D call: TRBD1 (5 bases). CDR1 is LGHNA and CDR2 is YSLEER in the germline V gene. The CDR3 extends over 16 amino acids. CDR3 loop: CASSQGGKKSTGTQYF. The CDR3, as DNA: TGCGCCAGCAGCCAAGGCGGAAAAAAAAGCACAGGTACGCAGTATTTT.

The chain is built from TRBV7-9 and TRBJ2-7, with TRBD1 matching 11 bases. Unmatched junction bases numbered 5, after V lost 4 bases and J lost 6 bases. This CDR3 has 14 amino acids. CDR1 and CDR2 (germline): SEHNR, FQNEAQ (reference sequence). This CDR3 reads CASSSPGTGGEQYF. CDR3 DNA: TGTGCCAGCAGCTCCCCCGGGACAGGGGGCGAGCAGTACTTC.

The V call is TRBV2, the J call TRBJ1-1; 9 bases map to TRBD1. CDR1 and CDR2 (germline): SNHLY, FYNNEI. The trim removed 6 bases at V and 1 base at J, leaving 12 bases unmatched. This CDR3 has 17 residues. The CDR3 loop is CASRKDRGLRWNTEAFF. In DNA, the CDR3 is TGTGCCAGCAGGAAAGACAGGGGGTTGCGATGGAACACTGAAGCTTTCTTT.

This clone has just a few counts. This chain uses TRBV5-5 with TRBJ2-3; TRBD1 matches at 7 bases. The CDR3 loop spans 15 amino acids. The V gene end was trimmed by 0 bases and the J gene end by 1 base; junction bases not matched to a gene: 2. Germline CDR1 and CDR2: SGHKS and YYEKEE (reference sequence). The CDR3 DNA follows: TGTGCCAGCAGCTTGGGTCAGGGGGGCACAGATACGCAGTATTTT. Translating gives CASSLGQGGTDTQYF.

J is TRBJ2-2 and V is TRBV9, with TRBD2 identical over 14 bases. The CDR3 spans 18 residues. Germline V gives CDR1 SGDLS, CDR2 YYNGEE. V shed 2 bases, J shed 0 bases, and the junction held 3 bases outside the gene matches. The CDR3 region has the DNA TGTGCCAGCAGCGTGACTAGCGGGGGGGCCGCGAACACCGGGGAGCTGTTTTTT. Protein sequence: CASSVTSGGAANTGELFF.

The chain couples TRBV5-1 to TRBJ2-7, with D tentatively TRBD2 (6 bases). This CDR3 region has 14 residues. Looked up from germline, CDR1 is SGHRS and CDR2 is YFSETQ. Trimming left V 4 bases short and J 1 base short, with 12 bases between. The CDR3 DNA sequence: TGCGCCAGCAGCGGGAGCGGGTCTTCCTACGAGCAGTACTTC. Its protein is CASSGSGSSYEQYF. The whole variable domain, remainder taken from reference TRBV5-1 and TRBJ2-7, is KAGVTQTPRYLIKTRGQQVTLSCSPISGHRSVSWYQQTPGQGLQFLFEYFSETQRNKGNFPGRFSGRQFSNSRSEMNVSTLELGDSALYLCASSGSGSSYEQYFGPGTRLTVT.

The chain recombines TRBV27 with TRBJ2-7; D might be TRBD2 (7 bases). Between the trimmed V and J ends, which lost 2 bases and 5 bases, there was a span of 16 bases. The CDR3 totals 15 residues. Germline loops: CDR1 MNHEY, CDR2 SMNVEV (reference sequence). This CDR3 is CASSLGGGGGNEQYF. CDR3 bases: TGTGCCAGCAGTTTAGGGGGCGGGGGAGGGAACGAGCAGTACTTC.

V usage is TRBV10-2 and J usage is TRBJ2-7, with TRBD2 matching 8 bases. With 7 bases clipped from V and 6 bases from J, the junction kept 20 bases outside the gene matches. The CDR3 is 17 amino acids. Germline V lookup: CDR1 WSHSY, CDR2 SAAADI. CDR3 in amino acids: CASTNSGNLAGFGEQYF. CDR3 in DNA: TGCGCCAGCACCAATTCGGGGAACTTAGCGGGGTTCGGCGAGCAGTACTTC.

There are a few counts of this clone. The chain uses TRBV28 and TRBJ2-1, with 9 bases that match TRBD1. This CDR3 has 15 residues. With V trimmed by 6 bases and J by 4 bases, 7 bases remained unmatched. Germline CDR1 reads MDHEN; CDR2 reads SYDVKM. Here the CDR3 DNA reads TGTGCCAGCAGCCCCGGGACAGGGCTTTACAATGAGCAGTTCTTC. This encodes CASSPGTGLYNEQFF. Using reference TRBV28 and TRBJ2-1 for the parts outside the CDR3, the full variable domain is DVKVTQSSRYLVKRTGEKVFLECVQDMDHENMFWYRQDPGLGLRLIYFSYDVKMKEKGDIPEGYSVSREKKERFSLILESASTNQTSMYLCASSPGTGLYNEQFFGPGTRLTVL.

The chain has TRBV5-4 and TRBJ2-1; 8 positions match TRBD1. With 0 bases clipped from V and 6 bases from J, the junction kept 8 bases outside the gene matches. CDR1 and CDR2 (germline): SGHNT, YYREEE (reference sequence). The CDR3 runs 16 residues. CDR3 sequence: CASSLEQRQGRNEQFF. In DNA form, the CDR3 reads TGTGCCAGCAGCTTGGAGCAGAGACAGGGGCGCAATGAGCAGTTCTTC.

V and J are TRBV27 and TRBJ2-7, with 10 positions matching TRBD1. This CDR3 region has 15 residues. The V segment lost 3 bases and the J segment 6 bases; nucleotides outside the gene matches: 8. Germline values: CDR1 MNHEY, CDR2 SMNVEV (reference sequence). CDR3 sequence reads: CASSLTWTGGGEQYF. CDR3 nucleotide sequence: TGTGCCAGCAGTTTGACGTGGACAGGGGGTGGCGAGCAGTACTTC.

V and J are TRBV5-4 and TRBJ2-5; TRBD1 aligns across 9 bases. The J call may be faulty, since TRBJ2-7 better matches the DNA end. Germline assignment: CDR1 SGHNT and CDR2 YYREEE (reference sequence). CDR3 length: 16 amino acids. CDR3 amino acids: CASSLASGTGPYEQYF. For the CDR3, the DNA is TGTGCCAGCAGCTTGGCTTCCGGGACAGGGCCCTACGAGCAGTACTTC.

This chain joins TRBV9 and TRBJ1-4; 7 bases map to TRBD1. After removal of 7 bases from V and 4 bases from J, the junction contained 7 bases not matched to a gene. This CDR3 comprises 14 residues. Germline V CDR1 and CDR2: SGDLS, YYNGEE. CDR3 loop: CASAGGAINEKLFF. The CDR3 DNA reads as TGTGCCAGCGCAGGGGGTGCAATTAATGAAAAACTGTTTTTT.

This clone has just a few counts. The chain couples TRBV7-2 to TRBJ2-1; maybe TRBD2 (7 bases). V shed 5 bases and J shed 7 bases, with 12 bases lying between them. The CDR3 contains 13 residues. The germline CDR1 and CDR2 sequences are SGHTA and FQGNSA. The CDR3 loop reads CASSTGGRNEQFF. The CDR3 DNA is TGTGCCAGCAGCACCGGGGGGCGGAATGAGCAGTTCTTC.

The chain employs TRBV2 and TRBJ1-6, with D hard to call. CDR3 length: 14 amino acids. V lost 3 bases to trimming and J lost 9 bases, with 12 bases between them. Germline CDR1 and CDR2: SNHLY and FYNNEI. The chain's CDR3 is CASSEGGGISPLHF. As DNA, the CDR3 is TGTGCCAGCAGTGAGGGTGGAGGGATTTCACCCCTCCACTTT.

The chain is built from TRBV7-8 and TRBJ1-4; a possible D gene is TRBD1 (5 bases). The V gene lost 8 bases and the J gene lost 2 bases, with 12 bases spanning the gap. The CDR3 has 14 amino acids. From germline, CDR1 is SGHVS and CDR2 FQNEAQ. The CDR3 DNA sequence: TGTGCCAGCGCGGGGGGTGGGACTAATGAAAAACTGTTTTTT. It codes for CASAGGGTNEKLFF. The variable domain in full, completed from reference TRBV7-8 and TRBJ1-4, reads GAGVSQSPRYKVAKRGQDVALRCDPISGHVSLFWYQQALGQGPEFLTYFQNEAQLDKSGLPSDRFFAERPEGSVSTLKIQRTQQEDSAVYLCASAGGGTNEKLFFGSGTQLSVL.

This chain links TRBV6-6 with TRBJ2-5; 10 nucleotides agree with TRBD2. Looked up from germline, CDR1 is MNHNY and CDR2 is SVGAGI (reference sequence). Trimming at V came to 4 bases and at J to 2 bases, leaving 4 bases not matched to a gene. The CDR3 has 15 amino acids. The chain's CDR3 is CASSWTSGSQETQYF. The CDR3 region has the DNA TGTGCCAGCAGTTGGACTAGCGGTTCTCAAGAGACCCAGTACTTC.

In this sample, this clone turned up a few times. The chain is built from TRBV7-7 and TRBJ2-5; 9 positions agree with TRBD1. V was pared by 5 bases and J by 1 base, with 5 bases of the junction left unmatched. The CDR3 is 15 residues long. The germline gives CDR1 SSHAT, CDR2 FNYEAQ (reference sequence). This chain's CDR3 is CASSLGQGPQETQYF. DNA of the CDR3: TGTGCCAGCAGCCTAGGACAGGGGCCCCAAGAGACCCAGTACTTC.

The rearrangement links TRBV6-6 to TRBJ1-1, with 7 positions matching TRBD1. The V and J ends lost 6 bases and 1 base, in that order; junction bases with no gene match: 2. In germline, CDR1 is MNHNY, CDR2 SVGAGI (reference sequence). This CDR3 spans 13 amino acids. This CDR3 reads CASRGTENTEAFF. CDR3 DNA sequence: TGTGCCAGCAGAGGGACAGAGAACACTGAAGCTTTCTTT.

The chain is built from TRBV7-2 and TRBJ2-7, with a weak D call TRBD2 (6 bases). V shed 4 bases and J shed 5 bases, with 15 bases lying between them. Germline V gene data show CDR1 as SGHTA and CDR2 as FQGNSA. The CDR3 loop spans 14 amino acids. The CDR3 DNA sequence: TGTGCCAGCAGCTCTCGACGGGAGCATCACGAGCAGTACTTC. Translated: CASSSRREHHEQYF.